Below are 8 T cell receptor beta chains sequenced from a single sample in a study of technical replicates of blood from a handful of donors. Measured with immunoSEQ multiplex PCR; TCRdb has only the in-frame clones, and not every one. The profile shows some 8,900 clones, 91% of them singletons. The sequencing sample was made of PBMCs. These TCRs come from a human donor in good health.

The V call is TRBV7-6, the J call TRBJ2-7; the D gene is possibly TRBD1 (5 bases). V gave up 1 base and J gave up 4 bases, with 17 bases separating them. Germline CDR1 is SGHVS and CDR2 is FNYEAQ. There are 16 residues in the CDR3. The CDR3 bases are TGTGCCAGCAGCTTAGATACCGCAGGGCACCCATACGAGCAGTACTTC. Its translation is CASSLDTAGHPYEQYF.

The chain recombines TRBV7-8 with TRBJ2-7, with 13 nucleotides matching TRBD2. The CDR3 has 19 residues. Losses at the gene ends were 4 bases for V and 0 bases for J; bases not matched to a gene: 12. Germline lookup yields CDR1 SGHVS and CDR2 FQNEAQ. The CDR3 protein is CASSSPSTSGRRNSYEQYF. In nucleotides, the CDR3 is TGTGCCAGCAGCTCACCGTCGACTAGCGGGAGGCGAAACTCCTACGAGCAGTACTTC.

The chain links TRBV2 to TRBJ1-4, with 8 nucleotides matching TRBD1. The CDR3 length is 14 residues. Germline trimming cut 4 bases from V and 7 bases from J; bases unmatched to any gene: 5. Germline CDR1 and CDR2: SNHLY and FYNNEI. CDR3 sequence (DNA): TGTGCCAGCAGTGGGGGCAGGGGGCGTGAAAAACTGTTTTTT. Its translation is CASSGGRGREKLFF.

This clone is a singleton in its sample. The rearrangement links TRBV6-6 to TRBJ2-2; D is possibly TRBD2 (5 bases). The germline V gene encodes CDR1 MNHNY and CDR2 SVGAGI (reference sequence). V dropped 2 bases and J dropped 6 bases, with 13 bases sitting between them. This CDR3 has 15 amino acids. Here the CDR3 DNA reads TGTGCCAGCAGTTACCGGGCTAGCTACGCCGGGGAGCTGTTTTTT. Its translation: CASSYRASYAGELFF.

The chain couples TRBV2 to TRBJ2-7; 7 positions match TRBD1. CDR3 length equals 14 residues. J lost 7 bases, V lost 3 bases, and 9 bases had no gene match. Germline CDR1 SNHLY, CDR2 FYNNEI. In nucleotides, the CDR3 is TGTGCCAGCAGTGAGGGGACAGTGGCTGGGGAGCAGTACTTC. It translates to CASSEGTVAGEQYF.

V and J are TRBV10-1 and TRBJ2-1, with TRBD2 identical over 8 bases. The CDR3 is made up of 15 amino acids. With 5 bases clipped from V and 2 bases from J, the junction kept 5 bases outside the gene matches. Germline V gives CDR1 WNHNN, CDR2 SYGVQD (reference sequence). CDR3 protein: CASSQAGEAYNEQFF. The DNA for the CDR3 is TGCGCCAGCAGTCAAGCGGGAGAAGCCTACAATGAGCAGTTCTTC.

V usage is TRBV5-1 and J usage is TRBJ2-2, with D possibly being TRBD1 (5 bases). The CDR3 covers 14 residues. Trimming left V 3 bases short and J 6 bases short, with 12 bases between. Germline-derived CDR1 and CDR2 are SGHRS and YFSETQ. CDR3 sequence reads: CASSSGNDAGELFF. CDR3 DNA: TGCGCCAGCAGCTCAGGGAACGACGCCGGGGAGCTGTTTTTT.

The rearrangement uses TRBV30 and TRBJ2-7; 8 bases are a match to TRBD2. The CDR3 has 15 amino acids. J was trimmed by 2 bases and V by 0 bases; bases with no gene match: 6. Germline values: CDR1 GTSNPN, CDR2 SVGIG (reference sequence). For the CDR3, the DNA is TGTGCCTGGAGTGTCGGGGGGGGGAACACCTACGAGCAGTACTTC. Its protein product is CAWSVGGGNTYEQYF.